This TCR beta chain was profiled in a study of identical twins. TCRdb analysed the 5' RACE reads with MiXCR anew, one entry per CDR3 protein. This repertoire shows a few hundred thousand distinct CDR3 sequences, just under 10% found once; its top ten account for 2.5% to 3%. Trimming stripped 1 base from V and 3 bases from J, with 10 bases between. Germline assignment: CDR1 SGHTA and CDR2 FQGNSA. The length of the CDR3 is 15 residues. This clonotype was recorded at least ten times. The antigen is not known. Points from the study as a whole: Twin pairs' shared out-of-frame alpha sequences were enriched in low generation probability. The presence of invariant MAIT and iNKT cells could partly confound analyses of zero-insertion sequences. It was cross-sectional statistical analysis, not following the same donors, that the conclusions relied on.

The same sample was also used in a study of yellow fever vaccine responses in identical twins.

The chain carries TRBV7-2 and TRBJ2-1, with D possibly matching TRBD2 (7 bases). Sequencing used PBMCs. The TCR comes from a woman under 30 in good health. CDR3: CASSLVRGLYNEQFF. As DNA, the CDR3 is TGTGCCAGCAGCTTAGTGCGGGGGCTCTACAATGAGCAGTTCTTC.